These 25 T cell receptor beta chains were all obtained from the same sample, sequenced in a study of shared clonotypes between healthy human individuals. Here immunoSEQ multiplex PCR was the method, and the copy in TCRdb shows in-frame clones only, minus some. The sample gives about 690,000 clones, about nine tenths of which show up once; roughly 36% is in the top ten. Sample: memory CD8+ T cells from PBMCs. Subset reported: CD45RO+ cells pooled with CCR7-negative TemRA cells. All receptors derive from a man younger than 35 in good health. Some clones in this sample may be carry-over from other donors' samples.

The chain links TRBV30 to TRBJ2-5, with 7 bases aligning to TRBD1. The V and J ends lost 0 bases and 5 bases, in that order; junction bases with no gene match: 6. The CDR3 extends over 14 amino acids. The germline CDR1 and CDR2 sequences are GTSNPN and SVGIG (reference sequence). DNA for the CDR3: TGTGCCTGGAGTGTGGGACAGCCTGAGGAGACCCAGTACTTC. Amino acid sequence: CAWSVGQPEETQYF.

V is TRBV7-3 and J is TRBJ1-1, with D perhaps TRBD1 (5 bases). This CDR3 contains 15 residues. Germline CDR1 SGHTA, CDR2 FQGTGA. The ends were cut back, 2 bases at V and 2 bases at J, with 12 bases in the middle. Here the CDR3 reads CASSLSRRGNTEAFF. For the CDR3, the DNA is TGTGCCAGCAGCTTATCTCGAAGGGGTAACACTGAAGCTTTCTTT.

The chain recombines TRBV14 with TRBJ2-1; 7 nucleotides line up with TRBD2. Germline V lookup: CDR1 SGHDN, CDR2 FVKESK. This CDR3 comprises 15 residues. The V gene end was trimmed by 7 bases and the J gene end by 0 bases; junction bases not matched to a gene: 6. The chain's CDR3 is CASTFGGSSYNEQFF. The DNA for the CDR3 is TGTGCCAGCACCTTTGGCGGGAGCTCCTACAATGAGCAGTTCTTC.

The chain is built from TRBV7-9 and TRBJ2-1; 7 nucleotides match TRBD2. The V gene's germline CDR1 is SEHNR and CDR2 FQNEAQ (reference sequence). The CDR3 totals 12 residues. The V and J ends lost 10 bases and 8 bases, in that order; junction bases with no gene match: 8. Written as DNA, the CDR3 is TGTGCCACCGGACTAGACATCCATGAGCAGTTCTTC. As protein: CATGLDIHEQFF.

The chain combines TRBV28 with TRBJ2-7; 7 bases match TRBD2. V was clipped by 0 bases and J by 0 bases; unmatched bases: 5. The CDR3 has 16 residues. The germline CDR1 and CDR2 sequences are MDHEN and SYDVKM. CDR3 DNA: TGTGCCAGCAGTTTATGGGGAGGGGCAAGCTCCTACGAGCAGTACTTC. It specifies CASSLWGGASSYEQYF.

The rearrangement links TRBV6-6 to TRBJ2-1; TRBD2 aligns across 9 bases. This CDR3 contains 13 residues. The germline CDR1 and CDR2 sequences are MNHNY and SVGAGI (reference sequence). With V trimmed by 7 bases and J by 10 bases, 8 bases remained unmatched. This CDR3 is CASISGRAGEQFF. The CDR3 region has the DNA TGTGCCAGCATTAGCGGGAGAGCGGGCGAGCAGTTCTTC.

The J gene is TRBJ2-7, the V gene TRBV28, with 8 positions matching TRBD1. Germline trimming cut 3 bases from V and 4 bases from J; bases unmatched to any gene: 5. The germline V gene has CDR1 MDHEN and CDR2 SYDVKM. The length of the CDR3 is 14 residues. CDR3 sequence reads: CASSLGTGPYEQYF. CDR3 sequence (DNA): TGTGCCAGCAGTTTGGGGACAGGTCCTTACGAGCAGTACTTC.

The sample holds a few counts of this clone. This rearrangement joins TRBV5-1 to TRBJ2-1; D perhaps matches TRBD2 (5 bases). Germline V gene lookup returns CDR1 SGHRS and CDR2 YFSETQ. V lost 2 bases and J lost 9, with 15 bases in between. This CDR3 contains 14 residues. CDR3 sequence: CASSLWTYPGEQFF. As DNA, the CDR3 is TGCGCCAGCAGCTTATGGACTTATCCCGGTGAGCAGTTCTTC.

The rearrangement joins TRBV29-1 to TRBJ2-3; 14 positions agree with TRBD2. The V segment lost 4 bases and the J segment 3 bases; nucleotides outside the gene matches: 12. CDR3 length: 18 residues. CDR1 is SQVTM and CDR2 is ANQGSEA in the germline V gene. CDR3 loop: CSVGRERLAGGPTDTQYF. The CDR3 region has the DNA TGCAGCGTTGGAAGGGAAAGACTAGCGGGAGGGCCAACAGATACGCAGTATTTT.

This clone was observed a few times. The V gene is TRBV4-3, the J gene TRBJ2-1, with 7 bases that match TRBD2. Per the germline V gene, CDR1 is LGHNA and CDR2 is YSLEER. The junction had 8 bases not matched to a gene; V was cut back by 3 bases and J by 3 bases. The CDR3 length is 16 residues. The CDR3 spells CASSQASGGVYNEQFF. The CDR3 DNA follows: TGCGCCAGCAGCCAGGCTAGCGGAGGGGTCTACAATGAGCAGTTCTTC.

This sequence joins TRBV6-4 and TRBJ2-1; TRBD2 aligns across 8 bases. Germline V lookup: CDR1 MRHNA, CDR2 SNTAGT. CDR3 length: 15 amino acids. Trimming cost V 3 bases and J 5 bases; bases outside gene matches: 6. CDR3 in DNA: TGTGCCAGCAGTGAGGTCAGCGGGAGTAACAATGAGCAGTTCTTC. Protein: CASSEVSGSNNEQFF.

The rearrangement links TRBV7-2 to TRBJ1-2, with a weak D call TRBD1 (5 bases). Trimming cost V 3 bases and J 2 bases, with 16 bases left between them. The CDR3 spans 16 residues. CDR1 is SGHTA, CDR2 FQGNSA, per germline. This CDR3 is CASSFPGGRENYGYTF. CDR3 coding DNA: TGTGCCAGCAGCTTTCCGGGGGGAAGGGAGAACTATGGCTACACCTTC.

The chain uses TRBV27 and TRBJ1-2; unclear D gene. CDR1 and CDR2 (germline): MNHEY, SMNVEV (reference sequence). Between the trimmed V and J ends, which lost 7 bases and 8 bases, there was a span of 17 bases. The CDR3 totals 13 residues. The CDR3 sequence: CASKPTGKEGYTF. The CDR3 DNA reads TGTGCCAGCAAACCTACGGGGAAAGAAGGCTACACCTTC.

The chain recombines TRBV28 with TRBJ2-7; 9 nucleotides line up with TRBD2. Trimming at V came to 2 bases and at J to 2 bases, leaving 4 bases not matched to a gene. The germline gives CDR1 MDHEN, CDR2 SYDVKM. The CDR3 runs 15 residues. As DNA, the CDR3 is TGTGCCAGCAGTTTAATGGCGGGAGGGACCTACGAGCAGTACTTC. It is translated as CASSLMAGGTYEQYF.

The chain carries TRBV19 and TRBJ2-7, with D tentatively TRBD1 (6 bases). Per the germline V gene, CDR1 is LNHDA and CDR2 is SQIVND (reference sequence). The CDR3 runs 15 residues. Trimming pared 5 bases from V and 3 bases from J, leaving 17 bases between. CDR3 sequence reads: CASSDGAGAYYEQYF. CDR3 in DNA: TGTGCCAGTAGTGACGGGGCAGGGGCGTACTACGAGCAGTACTTC.

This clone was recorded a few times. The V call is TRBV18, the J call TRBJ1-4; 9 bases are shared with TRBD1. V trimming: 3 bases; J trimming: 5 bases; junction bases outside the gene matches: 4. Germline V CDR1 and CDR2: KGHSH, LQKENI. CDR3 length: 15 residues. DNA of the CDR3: TGTGCCAGCTCACCTCCCGGGACAGGGAATGAAAAACTGTTTTTT. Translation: CASSPPGTGNEKLFF. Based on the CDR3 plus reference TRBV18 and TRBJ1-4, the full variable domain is NAGVMQNPRHLVRRRGQEARLRCSPMKGHSHVYWYRQLPEEGLKFMVYLQKENIIDESGMPKERFSAEFPKEGPSILRIQQVVRGDSAAYFCASSPPGTGNEKLFFGSGTQLSVL.

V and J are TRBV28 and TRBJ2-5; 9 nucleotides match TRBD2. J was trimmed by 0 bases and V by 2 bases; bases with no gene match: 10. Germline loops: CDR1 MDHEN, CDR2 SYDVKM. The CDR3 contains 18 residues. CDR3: CASSLELAGPTYQETQYF. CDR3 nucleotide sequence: TGTGCCAGCAGTTTAGAACTAGCGGGCCCAACGTACCAAGAGACCCAGTACTTC.

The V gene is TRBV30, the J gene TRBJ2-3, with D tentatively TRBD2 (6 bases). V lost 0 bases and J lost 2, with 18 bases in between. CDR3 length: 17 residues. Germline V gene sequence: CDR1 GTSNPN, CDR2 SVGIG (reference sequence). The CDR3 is CAWSVPTLTGLTDTQYF. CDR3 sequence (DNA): TGTGCCTGGAGTGTACCTACCTTGACGGGACTCACAGATACGCAGTATTTT.

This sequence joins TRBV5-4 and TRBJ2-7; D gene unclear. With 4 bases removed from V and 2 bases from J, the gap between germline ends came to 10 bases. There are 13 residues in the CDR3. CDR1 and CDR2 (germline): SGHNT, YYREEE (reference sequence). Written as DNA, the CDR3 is TGTGCCAGCAGCCTTGACTTGACCTACGAGCAGTACTTC. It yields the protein CASSLDLTYEQYF.

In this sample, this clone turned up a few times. The CDR3 sequence is CASSLGSRADTQYF. Written as DNA, the CDR3 is TGTGCCAGCAGCTTGGGGTCCAGGGCAGATACGCAGTATTTT. V gene TRBV5-6 combines with J gene TRBJ2-3, with a tentative D call TRBD1 (5 bases). In germline, CDR1 is SGHDT, CDR2 YYEEEE. CDR3 length: 14 amino acids. V lost 0 bases and J lost 4, with 9 bases in between.

CDR3 sequence: CASSQIPGTTAGVPELFF. The CDR3 DNA reads TGTGCCAGCAGCCAAATCCCCGGGACAACAGCGGGAGTACCGGAGCTGTTTTTT. V and J are TRBV28 and TRBJ2-2, with 8 bases aligning to TRBD2. The ends lost 6 bases at V and 10 bases at J; junction bases unmatched: 22. This CDR3 contains 18 residues. From germline, CDR1 is MDHEN and CDR2 SYDVKM.

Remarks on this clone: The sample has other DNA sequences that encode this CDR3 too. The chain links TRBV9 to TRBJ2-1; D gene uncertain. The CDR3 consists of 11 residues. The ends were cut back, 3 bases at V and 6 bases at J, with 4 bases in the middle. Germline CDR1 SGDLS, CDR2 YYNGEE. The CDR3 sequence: CASSAFNEQFF. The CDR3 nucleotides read TGTGCCAGCAGCGCGTTCAATGAGCAGTTCTTC.

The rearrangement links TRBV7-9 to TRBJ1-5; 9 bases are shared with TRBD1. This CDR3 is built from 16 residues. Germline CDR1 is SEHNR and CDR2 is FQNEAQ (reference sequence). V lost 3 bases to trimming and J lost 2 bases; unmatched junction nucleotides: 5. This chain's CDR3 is CASSFETGGGNQPQHF. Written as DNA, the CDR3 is TGTGCCAGCAGCTTCGAGACAGGGGGGGGCAATCAGCCCCAGCATTTT.

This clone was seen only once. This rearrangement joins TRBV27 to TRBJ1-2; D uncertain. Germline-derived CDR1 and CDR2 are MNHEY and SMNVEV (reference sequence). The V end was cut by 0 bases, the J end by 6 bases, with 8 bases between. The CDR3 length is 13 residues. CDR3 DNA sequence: TGTGCCAGCAGTTTATCTTTCTGGGATGGCTACACCTTC. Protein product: CASSLSFWDGYTF.

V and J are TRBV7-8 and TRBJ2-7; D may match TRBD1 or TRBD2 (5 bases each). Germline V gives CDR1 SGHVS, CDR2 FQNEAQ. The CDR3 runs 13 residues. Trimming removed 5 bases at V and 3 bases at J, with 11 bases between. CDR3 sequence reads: CASSPGPHYEQYF. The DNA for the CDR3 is TGTGCCAGCAGCCCGGGACCCCACTACGAGCAGTACTTC.